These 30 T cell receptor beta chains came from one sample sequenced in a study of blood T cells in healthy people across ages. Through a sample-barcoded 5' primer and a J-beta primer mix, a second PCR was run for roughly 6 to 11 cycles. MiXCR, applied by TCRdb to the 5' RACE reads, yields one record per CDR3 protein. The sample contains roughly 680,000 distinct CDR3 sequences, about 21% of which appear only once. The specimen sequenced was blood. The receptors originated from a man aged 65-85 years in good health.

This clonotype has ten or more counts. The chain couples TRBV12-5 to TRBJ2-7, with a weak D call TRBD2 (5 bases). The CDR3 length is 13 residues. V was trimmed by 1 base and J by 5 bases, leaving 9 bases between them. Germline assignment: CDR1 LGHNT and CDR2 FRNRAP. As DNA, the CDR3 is TGTGCTAGTGGTTTGGGAGGGCGGAACGAGCAGTACTTC. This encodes CASGLGGRNEQYF.

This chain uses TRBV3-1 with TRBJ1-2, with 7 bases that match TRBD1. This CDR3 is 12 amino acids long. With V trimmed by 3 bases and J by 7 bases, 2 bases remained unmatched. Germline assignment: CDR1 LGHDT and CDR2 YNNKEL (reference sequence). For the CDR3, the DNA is TGTGCCAGCAGCCAGAGGGACAGTGGCTACACCTTC. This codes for CASSQRDSGYTF. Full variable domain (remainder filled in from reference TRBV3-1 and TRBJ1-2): DTAVSQTPKYLVTQMGNDKSIKCEQNLGHDTMYWYKQDSKKFLKIMFSYNNKELIINETVPNRFSPKSPDKAHLNLHINSLELGDSAVYFCASSQRDSGYTFGSGTRLTVV.

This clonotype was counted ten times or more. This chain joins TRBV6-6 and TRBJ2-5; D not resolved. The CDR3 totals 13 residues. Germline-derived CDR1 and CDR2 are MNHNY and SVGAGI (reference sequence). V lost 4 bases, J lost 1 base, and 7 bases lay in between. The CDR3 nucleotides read TGTGCCAGCAGTTCTCAGAGCCAAGAGACCCAGTACTTC. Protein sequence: CASSSQSQETQYF.

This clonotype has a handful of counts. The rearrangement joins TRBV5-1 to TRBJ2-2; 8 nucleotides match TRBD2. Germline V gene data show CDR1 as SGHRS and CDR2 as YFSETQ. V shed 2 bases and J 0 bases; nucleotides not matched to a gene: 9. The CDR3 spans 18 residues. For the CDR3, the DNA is TGCGCCAGCAGCTTTGGGATAGCGGGACTATCGAACACCGGGGAGCTGTTTTTT. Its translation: CASSFGIAGLSNTGELFF.

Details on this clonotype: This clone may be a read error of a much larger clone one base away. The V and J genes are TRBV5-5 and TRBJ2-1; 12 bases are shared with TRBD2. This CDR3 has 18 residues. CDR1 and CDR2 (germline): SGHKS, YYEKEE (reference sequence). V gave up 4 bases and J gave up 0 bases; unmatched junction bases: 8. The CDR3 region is CASSAFLGLAGSYNEQFF. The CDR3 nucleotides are TGTGCCAGCAGCGCATTCCTGGGACTAGCGGGCTCCTACAATGAGCAGTTCTTC.

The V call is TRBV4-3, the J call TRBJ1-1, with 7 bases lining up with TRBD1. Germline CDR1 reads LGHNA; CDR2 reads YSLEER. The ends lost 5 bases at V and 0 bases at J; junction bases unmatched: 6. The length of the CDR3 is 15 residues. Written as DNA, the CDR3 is TGCGCCAGCAGCACGTCGACAGGGTTGAACACTGAAGCTTTCTTT. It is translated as CASSTSTGLNTEAFF.

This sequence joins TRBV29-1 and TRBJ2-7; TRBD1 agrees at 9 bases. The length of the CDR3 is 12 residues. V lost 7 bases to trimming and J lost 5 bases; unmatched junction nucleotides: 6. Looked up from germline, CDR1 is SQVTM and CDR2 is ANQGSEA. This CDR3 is CSASTGGNEQYF. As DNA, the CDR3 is TGCAGCGCCAGTACAGGGGGCAACGAGCAGTACTTC.

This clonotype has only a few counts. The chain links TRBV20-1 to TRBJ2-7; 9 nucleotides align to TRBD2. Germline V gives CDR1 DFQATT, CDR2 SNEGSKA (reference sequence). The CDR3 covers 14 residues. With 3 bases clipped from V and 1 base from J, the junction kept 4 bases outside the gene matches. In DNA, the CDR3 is TGCAGTGCTAGGATTAGCGGGAGATCCTACGAGCAGTACTTC. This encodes CSARISGRSYEQYF.

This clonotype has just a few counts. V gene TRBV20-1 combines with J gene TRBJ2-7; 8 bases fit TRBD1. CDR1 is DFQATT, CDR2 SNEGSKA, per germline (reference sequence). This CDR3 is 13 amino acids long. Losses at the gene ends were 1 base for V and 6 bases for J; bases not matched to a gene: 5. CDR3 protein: CSARGTGRSEQYF. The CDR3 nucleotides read TGCAGTGCTAGAGGGACAGGGCGTTCCGAGCAGTACTTC.

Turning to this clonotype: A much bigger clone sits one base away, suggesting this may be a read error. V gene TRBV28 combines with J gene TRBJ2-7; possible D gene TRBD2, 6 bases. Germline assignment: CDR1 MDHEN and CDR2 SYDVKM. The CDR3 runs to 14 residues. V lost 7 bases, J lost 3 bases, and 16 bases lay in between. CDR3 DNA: TGTGCCAGCAACTACCCAGGGACTGACTACGAGCAGTACTTC. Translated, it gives CASNYPGTDYEQYF.

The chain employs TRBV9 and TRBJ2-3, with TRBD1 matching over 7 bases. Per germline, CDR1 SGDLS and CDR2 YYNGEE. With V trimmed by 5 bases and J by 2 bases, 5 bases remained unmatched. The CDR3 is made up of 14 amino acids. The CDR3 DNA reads TGTGCCAGCAGTACCGACAGGGCCACAGATACGCAGTATTTT. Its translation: CASSTDRATDTQYF.

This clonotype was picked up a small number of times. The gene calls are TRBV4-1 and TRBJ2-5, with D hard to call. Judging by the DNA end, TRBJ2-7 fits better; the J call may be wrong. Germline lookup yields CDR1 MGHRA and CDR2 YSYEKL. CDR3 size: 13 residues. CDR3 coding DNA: TGCGCCAGCAGCCAAGAACCGACCTACGAGCAGTACTTC. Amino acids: CASSQEPTYEQYF.

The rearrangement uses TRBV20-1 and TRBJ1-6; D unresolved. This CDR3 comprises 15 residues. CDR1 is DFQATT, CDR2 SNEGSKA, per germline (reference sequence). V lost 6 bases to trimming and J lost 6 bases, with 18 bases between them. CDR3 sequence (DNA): TGCAGTGCCGCCCGACGACGACCGAGTAATTCACCCCTCCACTTT. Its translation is CSAARRRPSNSPLHF.

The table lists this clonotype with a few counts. The CDR3 DNA reads as TGTGCCAGCGGGGAGGGCCTTGTGGATGAGCAGTTCTTC. This encodes CASGEGLVDEQFF. The chain is built from TRBV2 and TRBJ2-1, with 7 bases that match TRBD2. Germline-derived CDR1 and CDR2 are SNHLY and FYNNEI. Unmatched junction bases numbered 9, after V lost 8 bases and J lost 8 bases. The CDR3 has 13 residues.

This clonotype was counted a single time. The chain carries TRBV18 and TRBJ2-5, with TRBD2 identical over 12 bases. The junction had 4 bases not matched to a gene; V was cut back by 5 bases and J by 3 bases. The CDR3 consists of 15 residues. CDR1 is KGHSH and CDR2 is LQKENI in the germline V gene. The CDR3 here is CASSTRLAGEETQYF. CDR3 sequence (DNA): TGTGCCAGCTCAACGAGACTAGCGGGAGAAGAGACCCAGTACTTC.

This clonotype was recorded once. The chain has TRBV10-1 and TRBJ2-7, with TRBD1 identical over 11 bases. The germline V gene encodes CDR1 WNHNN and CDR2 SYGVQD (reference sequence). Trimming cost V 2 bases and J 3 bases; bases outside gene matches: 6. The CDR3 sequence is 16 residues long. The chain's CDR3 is CASSEERDRGGYEQYF. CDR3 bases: TGCGCCAGCAGTGAGGAAAGGGACAGGGGGGGCTACGAGCAGTACTTC.

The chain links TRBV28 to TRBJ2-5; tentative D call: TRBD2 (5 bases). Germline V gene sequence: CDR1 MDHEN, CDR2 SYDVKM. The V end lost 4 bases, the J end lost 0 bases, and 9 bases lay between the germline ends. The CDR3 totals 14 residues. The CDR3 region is CASSSSSYQETQYF. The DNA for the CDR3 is TGTGCCAGCAGTTCCTCTAGCTACCAAGAGACCCAGTACTTC.

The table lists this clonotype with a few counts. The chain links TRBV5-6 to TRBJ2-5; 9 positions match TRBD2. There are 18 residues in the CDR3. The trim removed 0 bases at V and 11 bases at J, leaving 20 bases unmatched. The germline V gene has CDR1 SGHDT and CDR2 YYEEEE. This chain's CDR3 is CASSLGDFAGLALLEQYF. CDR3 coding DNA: TGTGCCAGCAGCTTGGGCGATTTCGCGGGACTAGCACTCCTTGAGCAGTACTTC.

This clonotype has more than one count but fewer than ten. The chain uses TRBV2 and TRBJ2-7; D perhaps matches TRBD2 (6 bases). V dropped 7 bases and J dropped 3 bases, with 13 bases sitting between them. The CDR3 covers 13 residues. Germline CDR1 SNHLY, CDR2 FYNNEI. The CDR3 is CASKPGLDYEQYF. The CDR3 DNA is TGTGCCAGCAAACCGGGACTGGACTACGAGCAGTACTTC.

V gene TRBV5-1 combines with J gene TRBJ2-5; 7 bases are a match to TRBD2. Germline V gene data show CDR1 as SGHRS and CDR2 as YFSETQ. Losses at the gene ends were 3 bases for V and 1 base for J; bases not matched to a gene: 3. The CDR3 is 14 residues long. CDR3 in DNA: TGCGCCAGCAGCTCAACTAGCGTCCAAGAGACCCAGTACTTC. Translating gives CASSSTSVQETQYF.

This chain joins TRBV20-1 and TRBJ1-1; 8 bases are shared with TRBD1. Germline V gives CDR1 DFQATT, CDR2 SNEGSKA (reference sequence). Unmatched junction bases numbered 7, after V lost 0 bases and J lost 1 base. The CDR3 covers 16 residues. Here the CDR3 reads CSARDRPGQGNTEAFF. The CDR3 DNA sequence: TGCAGTGCTAGAGATCGCCCCGGACAGGGGAACACTGAAGCTTTCTTT.

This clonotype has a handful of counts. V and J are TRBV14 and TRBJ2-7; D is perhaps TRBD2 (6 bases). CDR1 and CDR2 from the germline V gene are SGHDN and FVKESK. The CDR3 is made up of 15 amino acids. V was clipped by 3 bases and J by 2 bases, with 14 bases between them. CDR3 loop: CASSHSGTGTYEQYF. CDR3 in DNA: TGTGCCAGCAGCCACTCCGGGACTGGGACCTACGAGCAGTACTTC.

The CDR3 here is CASNRQVQETQYF. CDR3 coding DNA: TGTGCCAGCAATAGACAGGTGCAAGAGACCCAGTACTTC. This chain uses TRBV2 with TRBJ2-5; D may be TRBD1 (6 bases). Trimming removed 7 bases at V and 2 bases at J, with 11 bases between. CDR3 size: 13 residues. Per germline, CDR1 SNHLY and CDR2 FYNNEI.

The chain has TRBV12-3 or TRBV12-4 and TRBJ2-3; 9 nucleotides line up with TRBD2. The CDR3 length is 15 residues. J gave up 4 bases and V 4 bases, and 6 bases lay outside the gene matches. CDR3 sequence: CASSWAGGSADTQYF. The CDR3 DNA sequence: TGTGCCAGCAGTTGGGCGGGAGGGAGCGCAGATACGCAGTATTTT.

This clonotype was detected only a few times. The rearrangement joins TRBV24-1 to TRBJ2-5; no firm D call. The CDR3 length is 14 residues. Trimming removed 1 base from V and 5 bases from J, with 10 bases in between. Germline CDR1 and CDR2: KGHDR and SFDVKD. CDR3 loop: CATSDFPRIETQYF. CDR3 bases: TGTGCCACCAGTGATTTTCCCCGAATCGAGACCCAGTACTTC.

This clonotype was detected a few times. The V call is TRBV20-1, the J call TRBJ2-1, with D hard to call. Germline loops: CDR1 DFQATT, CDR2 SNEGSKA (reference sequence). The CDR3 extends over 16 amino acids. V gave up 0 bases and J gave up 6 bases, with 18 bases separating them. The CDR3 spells CSARDHPYSFTNEQFF. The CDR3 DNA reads TGCAGTGCTAGAGATCACCCGTACTCGTTTACCAATGAGCAGTTCTTC.

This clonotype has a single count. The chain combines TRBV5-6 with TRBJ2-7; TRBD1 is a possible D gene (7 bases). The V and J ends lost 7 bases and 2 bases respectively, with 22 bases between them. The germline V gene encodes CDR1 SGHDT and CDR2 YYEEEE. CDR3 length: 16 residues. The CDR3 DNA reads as TGTGCCAGCCATTTGGGAGGTCAGGGGGGCCCCTACGAGCAGTACTTC. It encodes CASHLGGQGGPYEQYF.

CDR3 in DNA: TGTGCCAGCAGCCAAGCTAGCTACTACGAGCAGTACTTC. Translated, it gives CASSQASYYEQYF. The gene calls are TRBV3-1 and TRBJ2-7; D is possibly TRBD2 (5 bases). The CDR3 sequence is 13 residues long. V shed 1 base and J shed 3 bases, with 7 bases lying between them. Germline V gene sequence: CDR1 LGHDT, CDR2 YNNKEL (reference sequence).

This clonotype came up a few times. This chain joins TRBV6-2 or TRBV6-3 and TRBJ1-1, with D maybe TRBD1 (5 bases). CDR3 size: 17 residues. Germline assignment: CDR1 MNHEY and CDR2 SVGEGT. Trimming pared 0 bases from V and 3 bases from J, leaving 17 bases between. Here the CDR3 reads CASSYSIGRQGDTEAFF. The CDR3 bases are TGTGCCAGCAGTTACTCGATAGGTCGCCAGGGTGACACTGAAGCTTTCTTT.

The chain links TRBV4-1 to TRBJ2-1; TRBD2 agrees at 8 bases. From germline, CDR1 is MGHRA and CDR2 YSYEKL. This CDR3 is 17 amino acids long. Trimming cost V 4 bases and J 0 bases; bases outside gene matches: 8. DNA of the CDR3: TGCGCCAGCAGCCCTCCCGGGACTAGAAGCTCCTACAATGAGCAGTTCTTC. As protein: CASSPPGTRSSYNEQFF.